The rows below give T cell receptor beta chains drawn from one sample of a study of naive and memory T cell subsets. Using its own MiXCR run on the 5' RACE reads, TCRdb lists one record per CDR3 protein. The table lists 32,000 or so distinct CDR3 sequences, around 17% of them singletons. The receptors were sampled from a female donor in good health. CDR3s include the opening cysteine and the closing phenylalanine or tryptophan. The D gene is left open where the match is weak. Size tells how often a clone was seen (once, few, many) or the class of an expanded clone, and some rows leave it out.

V gene: TRBV7-2
J gene: TRBJ2-3
clone size: few
D gene: TRBD1
CDR3 protein: CASRKQGPSTDTQYF
CDR3 DNA: TGTGCCAGCAGAAAACAGGGGCCTAGCACAGATACGCAGTATTTT

V gene: TRBV5-4
J gene: TRBJ1-2
clone size: many
D gene: NA
CDR3 protein: CASSHIRRVTQSSGYTF
CDR3 DNA: TGTGCCAGCAGCCATATTCGCAGAGTTACCCAATCGAGCGGCTACACCTTC

V gene: TRBV12-3/TRBV12-4
J gene: TRBJ2-3
clone size: few
D gene: TRBD2
CDR3 protein: CASSLAPLTSGGAQF
CDR3 DNA: TGTGCCAGCAGTTTAGCCCCCCTAACTAGCGGGGGGGCCCAGTTT

V gene: TRBV7-3
J gene: TRBJ2-3
clone size: NA
D gene: NA
CDR3 protein: CASSLNSLGPSDTQYF
CDR3 DNA: TGTGCCAGCAGCTTAAACTCTCTCGGCCCGTCAGATACGCAGTATTTT

V gene: TRBV29-1
J gene: TRBJ2-7
clone size: NA
D gene: NA
CDR3 protein: CSVDADPAFRYF
CDR3 DNA: TGCAGCGTTGACGCAGATCCCGCGTTTCGGTACTTC

V gene: TRBV6-1
J gene: TRBJ1-2
clone size: few
D gene: TRBD1
CDR3 protein: CASSDGRQGPYGYTF
CDR3 DNA: TGTGCCAGCAGTGACGGGCGACAGGGCCCCTATGGCTACACCTTC

V gene: TRBV7-8
J gene: TRBJ1-5
clone size: NA
D gene: NA
CDR3 protein: CASSRTPDILSNQPQHF
CDR3 DNA: TGTGCCAGCAGCCGAACACCGGACATACTCAGCAATCAGCCCCAGCATTTT

V gene: TRBV5-4
J gene: TRBJ2-4
clone size: NA
D gene: NA
CDR3 protein: CASSSPGTPGNIQYF
CDR3 DNA: TGTGCCAGCAGCTCACCCGGGACACCGGGGAACATTCAGTACTTC

V gene: TRBV7-8
J gene: TRBJ1-1
clone size: many
D gene: NA
CDR3 protein: CASSVDRNTEAFF
CDR3 DNA: TGTGCCAGCAGCGTGGACAGAAACACTGAAGCTTTCTTT

V gene: TRBV20-1
J gene: TRBJ1-1
clone size: NA
D gene: NA
CDR3 protein: CSASGGGWTEAFF
CDR3 DNA: TGCAGTGCTAGCGGCGGGGGTTGGACTGAAGCTTTCTTT

V gene: TRBV6-4
J gene: TRBJ2-3
clone size: many
D gene: NA
CDR3 protein: CASSEGGGYPSTDTQYF
CDR3 DNA: TGTGCCAGCAGTGAGGGCGGGGGCTACCCTAGCACAGATACGCAGTATTTT

V gene: TRBV12-3/TRBV12-4
J gene: TRBJ2-7
clone size: few
D gene: NA
CDR3 protein: CASSFSGKQYF
CDR3 DNA: TGTGCCAGCAGCTTTTCGGGGAAGCAGTACTTC

V gene: TRBV7-3
J gene: TRBJ1-2
clone size: NA
D gene: NA
CDR3 protein: CASSLKRTASNYGYTF
CDR3 DNA: TGTGCCAGCAGCTTAAAGCGAACAGCTTCTAACTATGGCTACACCTTC

V gene: TRBV12-3/TRBV12-4
J gene: TRBJ2-1
clone size: few
D gene: TRBD1
CDR3 protein: CASSKGTVSYNEQFF
CDR3 DNA: TGTGCCAGCAGTAAAGGGACAGTCTCCTACAATGAGCAGTTCTTC

V gene: TRBV3-1
J gene: TRBJ2-1
clone size: NA
D gene: NA
CDR3 protein: CASSLGEPYNEQFF
CDR3 DNA: TGTGCCAGCAGCCTAGGGGAGCCCTACAATGAGCAGTTCTTC

V gene: TRBV29-1
J gene: TRBJ1-2
clone size: many
D gene: NA
CDR3 protein: CSVDGGSSYGYTF
CDR3 DNA: TGCAGCGTTGACGGGGGGTCGAGCTATGGCTACACCTTC

V gene: TRBV4-1
J gene: TRBJ2-7
clone size: once
D gene: TRBD2
CDR3 protein: CASSTGRTAVNEQYF
CDR3 DNA: TGCGCCAGCAGCACCGGGAGGACGGCTGTCAACGAGCAGTACTTC

V gene: TRBV7-9
J gene: TRBJ1-3
clone size: NA
D gene: NA
CDR3 protein: CASSLRTPCGNTIYF
CDR3 DNA: TGTGCCAGCAGCCTCAGGACCCCGTGTGGAAACACCATATATTTT

V gene: TRBV20-1
J gene: TRBJ2-5
clone size: many
D gene: NA
CDR3 protein: CSVFGRQETQYF
CDR3 DNA: TGCAGTGTGTTCGGCAGACAAGAGACCCAGTACTTC

V gene: TRBV10-3
J gene: TRBJ2-3
clone size: few
D gene: NA
CDR3 protein: CAIREPTSGDTQYF
CDR3 DNA: TGTGCCATCAGGGAACCGACTAGTGGAGATACGCAGTATTTT

V gene: TRBV6-2/TRBV6-3
J gene: TRBJ2-7
clone size: NA
D gene: NA
CDR3 protein: CASSYSFGQTPSSYEQYF
CDR3 DNA: TGTGCCAGCAGTTACTCGTTTGGACAAACTCCGAGCTCCTACGAGCAGTACTTC

V gene: TRBV9
J gene: TRBJ2-7
clone size: few
D gene: NA
CDR3 protein: CASSVLARDYEQYF
CDR3 DNA: TGTGCCAGCAGCGTACTGGCCAGGGACTACGAGCAGTACTTC

V gene: TRBV28
J gene: TRBJ2-3
clone size: NA
D gene: NA
CDR3 protein: CASSLWGTDTQYF
CDR3 DNA: TGTGCCAGCAGTTTATGGGGAACAGATACGCAGTATTTT

V gene: TRBV13
J gene: TRBJ2-3
clone size: NA
D gene: NA
CDR3 protein: CASSLRTDTQYF
CDR3 DNA: TGTGCCAGCAGCCTGAGGACAGATACGCAGTATTTT